The rows below give T cell receptor beta chains drawn from one sample of a study of blood T cell repertoires in COVID-19. The protocol was immunoSEQ multiplex PCR, while the TCRdb copy is restricted to in-frame clones and leaves out a portion. The sample has over 45,000 clones; around 89% are singletons. The sequenced sample was peripheral blood. The receptors here all came from a woman between 55 and 75 years old with active COVID-19. Both conserved end residues are part of each CDR3. A D gene is named only where the DNA matches it firmly. For some rows the clone size is stated as once, few or many, or as a class when expanded; others skip it.

d_gene,abundance,j_gene,v_gene,CDR3aa,CDR3nt
-,-,TRBJ1-1,TRBV5-1,CASSLANTEAFF,TGCGCCAGCAGCTTAGCGAACACTGAAGCTTTCTTT
-,-,TRBJ2-3,TRBV7-3,CASSPSTDTQYF,TGTGCCAGCAGCCCTAGCACAGATACGCAGTATTTT
-,-,TRBJ2-5,TRBV3-1/TRBV3-2,CASSHRGMGETQYF,TGTGCCAGCAGCCACCGCGGGATGGGAGAGACCCAGTACTTC
TRBD1,-,TRBJ2-7,TRBV2,CASSRDRGGEQYF,TGTGCCAGCAGTCGAGACAGGGGAGGCGAGCAGTACTTC
-,-,TRBJ2-3,TRBV11-3,CASSFGVADTQYF,TGTGCCAGCAGTTTTGGAGTTGCAGATACGCAGTATTTT
TRBD2,-,TRBJ2-3,TRBV19,CASSIRGGGPTETQYF,TGTGCCAGTAGTATTCGGGGCGGGGGGCCAACAGAAACGCAGTATTTT
-,-,TRBJ2-5,TRBV7-2,CASRLWGGGETQYF,TGTGCCAGCCGACTTTGGGGGGGCGGAGAGACCCAGTACTTC
-,-,TRBJ2-1,TRBV5-4,CATRSGSELNNEQFF,TGTGCCACCAGATCGGGTTCAGAATTGAACAATGAGCAGTTCTTC
TRBD2,-,TRBJ2-1,TRBV4-3,CASSQDPSGGAYNEQFF,TGCGCCAGCAGCCAAGATCCTAGCGGGGGGGCCTACAATGAGCAGTTCTTC
TRBD2,once,TRBJ2-1,TRBV6-2/TRBV6-3,CASSLAGASYNEQFF,TGTGCCAGCAGCCTAGCGGGGGCCTCCTACAATGAGCAGTTCTTC
-,-,TRBJ2-1,TRBV15,CATSPGERGEQFF,TGTGCCACCAGCCCTGGGGAAAGGGGGGAGCAGTTCTTC
-,-,TRBJ2-1,TRBV6-6,CASVPGGTRYNEQFF,TGTGCCAGCGTCCCTGGAGGGACGAGGTACAATGAGCAGTTCTTC
-,-,TRBJ1-2,TRBV4-3,CASSISRNYGYTF,TGCGCCAGCAGCATCTCGAGGAACTATGGCTACACCTTC
-,-,TRBJ2-1,TRBV7-8,CASSLGMIRVQRSSYNEQFF,TGTGCCAGCAGCTTAGGGATGATTAGGGTTCAGCGGTCCTCCTACAATGAGCAGTTCTTC
TRBD2,-,TRBJ2-1,TRBV7-9,CASSSWTSGANEQFF,TGTGCCAGCAGCTCCTGGACTAGCGGGGCGAATGAGCAGTTCTTC
-,few,TRBJ2-5,TRBV9,CASSVSVGDGETQYF,TGTGCCAGCAGCGTAAGTGTCGGGGATGGAGAGACCCAGTACTTC
-,-,TRBJ1-1,TRBV20-1,CSARDQKEAFF,TGCAGTGCTAGAGATCAAAAGGAGGCTTTCTTT
TRBD2,-,TRBJ2-1,TRBV11-2,CASSEGLAGVYEQFF,TGTGCCAGCAGTGAAGGACTAGCGGGGGTTTATGAGCAGTTCTTC
TRBD2,-,TRBJ2-1,TRBV7-3,CASSLAGGSNEQFF,TGTGCCAGCAGCCTAGCGGGGGGAAGCAATGAGCAGTTCTTC
-,-,TRBJ2-3,TRBV5-4,CASSLGGDTQYF,TGTGCCAGCAGCTTGGGCGGGGATACGCAGTATTTT
-,-,TRBJ2-3,TRBV19,CASSIMGAPTDTQYF,TGTGCCAGTAGTATTATGGGAGCCCCCACAGATACGCAGTATTTT
TRBD2,once,TRBJ2-1,TRBV15,CATSRGERGGYNEQFF,TGTGCCACCAGCAGAGGGGAGCGGGGGGGCTACAATGAGCAGTTCTTC
-,-,TRBJ2-5,TRBV19,CASSVGLRETQYF,TGTGCCAGTTCGGTAGGATTGAGGGAGACCCAGTACTTC
TRBD1,once,TRBJ1-2,TRBV7-2,CASSRDRGANYGYTF,TGTGCCAGCAGCCGGGACAGGGGAGCGAACTATGGCTACACCTTC
TRBD1,-,TRBJ2-5,TRBV19,CASSVQGAETQYF,TGTGCCAGTAGTGTACAGGGGGCAGAGACCCAGTACTTC
TRBD1,-,TRBJ2-5,TRBV29-1,CSVAVTGQETQYF,TGCAGCGTTGCGGTGACAGGGCAAGAGACCCAGTACTTC